The source of this T cell receptor (beta chain) is a study of T cell responses to AZD1222 COVID-19 vaccine. It was second doses at about 4 or about 12 weeks that were pooled. Using immunoSEQ multiplex PCR, the repertoire was profiled, and TCRdb retains in-frame clones only, with some absent. The data show more than 150,000 clones, 75% to 90% seen once. The ends lost 3 bases at V and 6 bases at J; junction bases unmatched: 5. This CDR3 contains 15 residues. CDR1 is SGHNT and CDR2 is YYREEE in the germline V gene (reference sequence). Sequencing was performed on peripheral blood, taken 28 days after the second AZD1222 dose. This chain links TRBV5-4 with TRBJ2-2; 10 bases match TRBD1. The receptor comes from an adult who received the AZD1222 COVID-19 vaccine. The DNA of the CDR3 is TGTGCCAGCAGCTGGTCCGGGACAGGGGCCGGGGAGCTGTTTTTT. Amino acid sequence: CASSWSGTGAGELFF.